Many counts were recorded for the clone carrying this TCR beta chain. Its antigen is not known. This specimen comes from a study of neurological immune-mediated disorders. Study-wide points: Because no CDR3 amino acid sequences were shared across subjects by expanded clones, private repertoires were suggested in all groups. It was HTLV-1-associated myelopathy that showed the most TCR clonal expansion, while multiple sclerosis showed the least, falling below healthy controls.

The cDNA was synthesized by means of template-switch 5'RACE, which was carried out with 10-nucleotide random UMIs. Every sequencing run returned over 170 million TCR-beta sequences, which were derived from 15-18 subjects. TCRdb reanalysed the 5' RACE reads using MiXCR and keeps one entry per CDR3 protein. The table lists 110,000 or so distinct CDR3 sequences, about 3.2% of them singletons. Unmatched junction bases numbered 5, after V lost 5 bases and J lost 4 bases. This CDR3 has 14 residues. CDR1 SQVTM and CDR2 ANQGSEA come from the germline V gene. V gene TRBV29-1 combines with J gene TRBJ2-7; 13 positions agree with TRBD2. Sequences were obtained from PBMCs. The TCR comes from a woman in her 30s with multiple sclerosis. The CDR3 reads CSVRTSGRSYEQYF. CDR3 DNA: TGCAGCGTTCGGACTAGCGGGAGATCGTACGAGCAGTACTTC.